One and the same sample provided the 9 T cell receptor beta chains below, sequenced in a study of beta chain features in type 1 diabetes. Study-level findings and limits: A moderate, significant TCRB CDR3 shortening appeared in type 1 diabetes across four CD4+ subsets.

Reverse transcription of all isolated RNA meant that expressed TCRB transcripts were sequenced. TCRdb's table, derived via immunoSEQ multiplex PCR, lists solely in-frame clones and lacks some. This sample has around 240,000 clones; roughly 16% occur once, and the top ten carry approximately 0.087%. These TCRs are of unknown antigen specificity. Sequences were obtained from naive CD4+ T cells from blood. These receptors all come from a man aged 25-45 years with type 1 diabetes.

This clone was seen more than once but under ten times. The gene calls are TRBV13 and TRBJ2-1, with D unclear. This CDR3 has 12 amino acids. Germline loops: CDR1 PRHDT, CDR2 FYEKMQ (reference sequence). Trimming removed 2 bases from V and 9 bases from J, with 8 bases in between. CDR3 DNA sequence: TGTGCCAGCAGCTTATTAGAGCTTGAGCAGTTCTTC. Amino acid sequence: CASSLLELEQFF.

The V call is TRBV5-1, the J call TRBJ2-1; D ambiguous. This CDR3 comprises 15 residues. Looked up from germline, CDR1 is SGHRS and CDR2 is YFSETQ. V was shortened by 4 bases and J by 2 bases, with 13 bases between the two germline ends. The CDR3 bases are TGCGCCAGCAGCCCACTGTCCTTAACCTACAATGAGCAGTTCTTC. Translated: CASSPLSLTYNEQFF. The entire variable domain, with the rest obtained from reference TRBV5-1 and TRBJ2-1, is as follows: KAGVTQTPRYLIKTRGQQVTLSCSPISGHRSVSWYQQTPGQGLQFLFEYFSETQRNKGNFPGRFSGRQFSNSRSEMNVSTLELGDSALYLCASSPLSLTYNEQFFGPGTRLTVL.

This chain joins TRBV29-1 and TRBJ2-6; D ambiguous. V lost 6 bases and J 0 bases, leaving 18 bases between the germline ends. This CDR3 region has 17 residues. Germline-derived CDR1 and CDR2 are SQVTM and ANQGSEA. The chain's CDR3 is CSVRTLSRSSGANVLTF. CDR3 DNA sequence: TGCAGCGTCCGAACCCTCTCGCGGAGCTCTGGGGCCAACGTCCTGACTTTC.

The table lists this clone with a few counts. This chain links TRBV20-1 with TRBJ2-1; D gene unclear. This CDR3 is 11 amino acids long. CDR1 DFQATT and CDR2 SNEGSKA come from the germline V gene (reference sequence). The V gene lost 8 bases and the J gene lost 5 bases, with 10 bases spanning the gap. CDR3 region: CSSKGNNEQFF. In DNA form, the CDR3 reads TGCAGTTCGAAGGGAAACAATGAGCAGTTCTTC.

This chain links TRBV19 with TRBJ2-7; perhaps TRBD2 as D (6 bases). Germline CDR1 is LNHDA and CDR2 is SQIVND (reference sequence). This CDR3 has 13 residues. Deletions cut 3 bases from V and 3 bases from J, with 9 bases between. The CDR3 loop reads CASSIRGNYEQYF. CDR3 bases: TGTGCCAGTAGTATCCGGGGGAACTACGAGCAGTACTTC.

V usage is TRBV30 and J usage is TRBJ1-5; the D gene is possibly TRBD1 (6 bases). The CDR3 contains 14 residues. The germline gives CDR1 GTSNPN, CDR2 SVGIG (reference sequence). The ends were cut back, 1 base at V and 3 bases at J, with 10 bases in the middle. CDR3 in amino acids: CAWSAGVFNQPQHF. The CDR3 DNA reads as TGTGCCTGGAGTGCAGGGGTTTTCAATCAGCCCCAGCATTTT.

The rearrangement joins TRBV7-3 to TRBJ2-1, with no clear D. This CDR3 is built from 13 residues. Per germline, CDR1 SGHTA and CDR2 FQGTGA. V lost 0 bases and J lost 8, with 8 bases in between. The CDR3 region has the DNA TGTGCCAGCAGCTTAACGCAAGCCTATGAGCAGTTCTTC. Protein sequence: CASSLTQAYEQFF.

V and J are TRBV10-3 and TRBJ2-5; D call uncertain. Between the trimmed V and J ends, which lost 7 bases and 5 bases, there was a span of 14 bases. Germline V gene lookup returns CDR1 ENHRY and CDR2 SYGVKD. The CDR3 has 13 residues. The CDR3 reads CAITKGLQETQYF. CDR3 nucleotides: TGTGCCATCACCAAAGGGCTTCAGGAGACCCAGTACTTC.

The chain joins TRBV30 to TRBJ2-7; 8 bases align to TRBD2. Germline V gene sequence: CDR1 GTSNPN, CDR2 SVGIG (reference sequence). The J segment lost 2 bases and the V segment lost 3 bases, leaving 6 bases of the junction unmatched. This CDR3 region has 14 residues. The CDR3 reads CAWRDQRGTYEQYF. The CDR3 nucleotides read TGTGCCTGGAGGGACCAGCGGGGGACCTACGAGCAGTACTTC. The variable domain in full, completed from reference TRBV30 and TRBJ2-7, reads SQTIHQWPATLVQPVGSPLSLECTVEGTSNPNLYWYRQAAGRGLQLLFYSVGIGQISSEVPQNLSASRPQDRQFILSSKKLLLSDSGFYLCAWRDQRGTYEQYFGPGTRLTVT.